Included here is one T cell receptor beta chain sequence, with context. This clone has more than one count but fewer than ten. Which antigen it targets is not known. Base qualities are not provided; no much larger clone lies one nucleotide away. TCRbeta CDR3 regions were amplified from genomic DNA by means of the immunoSEQ Assay, a bias-controlled multiplex PCR. As for how the authors treated the data: The number of nucleated cells in each sample was estimated by amplification of reference gene primers within the assay. Sequence reads were collapsed and filtered to measure the absolute abundance of every unique TCRbeta CDR3 rearrangement. Productive Simpson clonality was computed per sample as the square root of Simpson's diversity index over productive rearrangements. TCRdb stores this immuneACCESS table with in-frame sequences only. Part of the clones is absent; in the studies checked, under half of the shortfall reflects unresolved V genes, and no reason is known for the rest. The D gene and trimming were derived from the DNA, and the V and J assignments and clone size from that table. The sample table records almost 65,000 clones; 88% of these occur just once. Jointly, the top ten make up about a tenth of the sample.

The data stem from a study of blood T cell repertoires in COVID-19 (dated by TCRdb to the early 2020s). At the level of the whole study: The collaborator samples originated in the United States, Italy and Spain and spanned the acute and convalescent phases of COVID-19. The material from the prospective study consisted of cDNA or gDNA derived from T cells, B-cell-depleted T cells, or PBMCs. Deeply sampled blood TCRbeta repertoires from subjects exposed to, actively infected with, or recovered from COVID-19 were included in the dataset. A freely available public database, intended as a resource for researchers studying the immune response to SARS-CoV-2, is where the repertoires were released. Samples were obtained from the ongoing ImmuneRACE study (first 160 participants) and from over a thousand subjects provided by 6 global collaborators. Sample metadata almost always included a de-identified subject ID, COVID-19 status, age in years and sex. Where available, HLA class I and class II types were taken from metadata supplied by the sample provider and were not determined by assay-based typing.

General findings and caveats noted by the study authors: The amount of clinical and demographic metadata varied by source and participant and was provided uncurated.

Trimming removed 0 bases from V and 2 bases from J, leaving 9 bases between the germline ends. CDR1 SGHRS and CDR2 YFSETQ are derived from the germline V gene. Reading from cysteine to phenylalanine, the CDR3 counts 15 amino acids. Left in the record is the CDR3 DNA by itself, 45 bases read in frame from the first base. Enrolling through a virtual design, the prospective study's participants ranged in age from roughly 18 to 89 years and lived across 20 to 25 United States geographic areas. To assign participants to cohorts, the prospective study relied on clinical history that participants themselves reported in a screening survey and a study questionnaire. For ImmuneRACE Cohort 3, a participant was defined as recovered based on two consecutive negative NP/OP PCR tests, clearance by a healthcare professional, or resolution of symptoms. In the prospective study, whole blood, serum and a nasopharyngeal or oropharyngeal swab were collected from each participant by mobile phlebotomists. Participants in the prospective study had the option to provide additional blood draws and questionnaires over an approximately 2-month period. Before DNA extraction, blood samples from the prospective study were shipped at room temperature or frozen.

Source material: PBMCs or T cells enriched from blood (not recorded which). Recombination joined TRBV5-1 with TRBJ1-5; TRBD1 is possibly the D segment (6 matching bases). This clonotype was obtained from a middle-aged woman who had recovered from COVID-19. The DNA sequence is as follows: TGCGCCAGCAGCTTGGGACAGGCGGGCAATCAGCCCCAGCATTTT. Its product reads: CASSLGQAGNQPQHF.